A selection of T cell receptor beta chains follows, all from one sample in a study of shared clonotypes between healthy human individuals. Here immunoSEQ multiplex PCR was the method, and the copy in TCRdb shows in-frame clones only, minus some. The table has 2 million to 2.5 million clones, roughly 95% seen once. The material sequenced was naive CD4+ T cells sorted from blood. Receptor source: a young man in good health. Each CDR3 is given with its conserved first and last residue. A D gene is named only where the DNA matches it firmly. A clone size is listed for some rows: how often the clone was seen (once, few, many), or a class if it is expanded.

j_call v_call clone_size d_call cdr3_aa cdr3_nt
TRBJ1-6 TRBV30 NA NA CAWSSKYPLHF TGTGCCTGGAGCTCAAAGTACCCCCTCCACTTT
TRBJ2-7 TRBV30 NA NA CAWGPEGYEQYF TGTGCCTGGGGTCCCGAGGGGTACGAGCAGTACTTC
TRBJ2-7 TRBV7-2 NA NA CASRSQGGNEQYF TGTGCCAGCAGATCGCAGGGGGGTAACGAGCAGTACTTC
TRBJ1-4 TRBV7-9 NA NA CASTPQTGGFEKLFF TGTGCCAGCACCCCCCAAACCGGAGGGTTCGAAAAACTGTTTTTT
TRBJ2-7 TRBV28 NA NA CASRGTGSYEQYF TGTGCCAGCAGGGGGACTGGCTCCTACGAGCAGTACTTC
TRBJ1-6 TRBV9 NA NA CASSVEGKYNSPLHF TGTGCCAGCAGCGTAGAAGGGAAATATAATTCACCCCTCCACTTT
TRBJ2-3 TRBV5-8 NA NA CASNMRGVTTDTQYF TGTGCCAGTAATATGAGGGGGGTAACCACAGATACGCAGTATTTT
TRBJ2-1 TRBV9 NA NA CASSVVDGNEQFF TGTGCCAGCAGCGTAGTAGACGGAAATGAGCAGTTCTTC
TRBJ1-6 TRBV6-5 NA NA CASSTHQGYNSPLHF TGTGCCAGCAGTACCCATCAGGGTTATAATTCACCCCTCCACTTT
TRBJ2-2 TRBV4-1 NA TRBD1 CASSQDQGQVTGELFF TGCGCCAGCAGCCAAGATCAAGGACAGGTCACCGGGGAGCTGTTTTTT
TRBJ2-1 TRBV5-6 once TRBD2 CASSPSATVAGAIYNEQFF TGTGCCAGCAGTCCATCGGCAACCGTGGCGGGAGCGATCTACAATGAGCAGTTCTTC
TRBJ2-4 TRBV5-1 NA NA CASSLARGDIQYF TGCGCCAGCAGCTTGGCCAGGGGTGACATTCAGTACTTC
TRBJ1-6 TRBV5-6 NA TRBD1 CASSLAGTDYNSPLHF TGTGCCAGCAGCTTGGCCGGGACAGACTATAATTCACCCCTCCACTTT
TRBJ1-6 TRBV5-1 NA NA CASSLTGQNSPLHF TGCGCCAGCAGCTTGACAGGGCAGAATTCACCCCTCCACTTT
TRBJ2-3 TRBV27 NA TRBD2 CASSLLAGLDTQYF TGTGCCAGCAGTTTACTAGCGGGTCTAGATACGCAGTATTTT
TRBJ2-2 TRBV6-1 NA NA CASSGSRGTGELFF TGTGCCAGCAGTGGGTCACGTGGGACCGGGGAGCTGTTTTTT
TRBJ2-1 TRBV6-5 NA NA CASRKPGLSYNEQFF TGTGCCAGCAGAAAACCGGGACTCTCCTACAATGAGCAGTTCTTC
TRBJ1-3 TRBV15 NA NA CATSRRGNTIYF TGTGCCACCAGCAGGAGGGGAAACACCATATATTTT
TRBJ2-7 TRBV28 NA NA CASGIQGPYEQYF TGTGCCAGCGGAATTCAGGGTCCCTACGAGCAGTACTTC
TRBJ1-3 TRBV7-9 NA NA CASSLNLNTIYF TGTGCCAGCAGCCTAAATCTCAACACCATATATTTT
TRBJ2-2 TRBV18 NA NA CASSPPNTGELFF TGTGCCAGCTCACCACCAAACACCGGGGAGCTGTTTTTT
TRBJ2-1 TRBV27 NA NA CASSFDQGTYNEQFF TGTGCCAGCAGTTTTGATCAGGGGACCTACAATGAGCAGTTCTTC
TRBJ2-5 TRBV4-3 NA NA CASSQEPTGETQYF TGCGCCAGCAGCCAAGAGCCTACAGGGGAGACCCAGTACTTC
TRBJ2-1 TRBV7-6 NA NA CASSTYEKADEQFF TGTGCCAGCAGCACCTATGAGAAAGCGGATGAGCAGTTCTTC
TRBJ2-5 TRBV10-3 NA NA CAISEGGGETQYF TGTGCCATCAGTGAGGGGGGCGGGGAGACCCAGTACTTC
TRBJ1-6 TRBV18 NA NA CASSPGSQGGSPLHF TGTGCCAGCTCACCAGGGAGTCAGGGTGGTTCACCCCTCCACTTT
TRBJ1-1 TRBV6-6 once TRBD1 CASSYGPGTGGAAFF TGTGCCAGCAGTTACGGTCCCGGGACAGGGGGCGCGGCTTTCTTT
TRBJ2-1 TRBV5-6 NA NA CASSHRLRGRQNEQFF TGTGCCAGCAGCCACCGACTGCGGGGGCGGCAGAATGAGCAGTTCTTC
TRBJ2-1 TRBV10-2 NA NA CASRGRGDYNEQFF TGCGCCAGCAGGGGGAGAGGGGACTACAATGAGCAGTTCTTC
TRBJ2-7 TRBV6-1 NA NA CASTPRSSYEQYF TGTGCCAGCACCCCACGGTCCTCCTACGAGCAGTACTTC
TRBJ1-2 TRBV5-1 NA TRBD1 CASSADRGNYGYTF TGCGCCAGCAGCGCCGACAGGGGTAACTATGGCTACACCTTC
TRBJ2-5 TRBV15 once NA CATSRVREVQETQYF TGTGCCACCAGCAGAGTAAGGGAAGTCCAAGAGACCCAGTACTTC
TRBJ1-1 TRBV28 NA NA CASSLGVKPLYEAFF TGTGCCAGCAGCCTCGGGGTTAAGCCATTGTATGAAGCTTTCTTT
TRBJ2-6 TRBV2 NA NA CASSIGAGANVLTF TGTGCCAGCAGTATTGGAGCTGGGGCCAACGTCCTGACTTTC
TRBJ2-1 TRBV2 NA NA CASINNNEQFF TGTGCCAGCATTAACAACAATGAGCAGTTCTTC
TRBJ1-1 TRBV5-1 NA NA CASSLAGRGTEAFF TGCGCCAGCAGCTTGGCGGGGAGAGGGACTGAAGCTTTCTTT
TRBJ2-7 TRBV2 NA TRBD2 CASSIAGVYEQYF TGTGCCAGCAGTATAGCGGGAGTCTACGAGCAGTACTTC
TRBJ2-3 TRBV5-4 NA NA CASSRTGSTDTQYF TGTGCCAGCAGCAGAACAGGGAGCACAGATACGCAGTATTTT
TRBJ2-7 TRBV7-9 NA NA CASSSDGYEQYF TGTGCCAGCAGCTCGGACGGCTACGAGCAGTACTTC
TRBJ2-3 TRBV5-1 NA TRBD2 CASSIGGAFDTQYF TGCGCCAGCAGCATCGGGGGGGCCTTCGATACGCAGTATTTT
TRBJ1-6 TRBV30 NA NA CAWEGTANSPLHF TGTGCCTGGGAGGGGACGGCAAATTCACCCCTCCACTTT
TRBJ1-3 TRBV11-2 NA NA CASSPAGRMTDTIYF TGTGCCAGCAGCCCCGCCGGGAGGATGACGGACACCATATATTTT
TRBJ1-1 TRBV6-6 NA NA CAIKGRNTEAFF TGTGCCATCAAGGGGAGGAACACTGAAGCTTTCTTT
TRBJ2-3 TRBV10-3 NA TRBD2 CAISGGLAGRIPNRDTQYF TGTGCCATCAGTGGGGGACTAGCGGGACGCATCCCTAACAGAGATACGCAGTATTTT
TRBJ2-1 TRBV6-5 NA NA CASREERGLYNEQFF TGTGCCAGCCGCGAGGAGAGGGGACTCTACAATGAGCAGTTCTTC
TRBJ2-7 TRBV9 NA TRBD1 CASSAQPGQSYEQYF TGTGCCAGCAGCGCACAACCGGGACAGTCCTACGAGCAGTACTTC
TRBJ2-1 TRBV2 NA NA CASSGQAEQFF TGTGCCAGCAGTGGACAGGCTGAGCAGTTCTTC
TRBJ2-5 TRBV29-1 NA NA CSVSGRLQETQYF TGCAGCGTTAGCGGCAGGCTACAAGAGACCCAGTACTTC
TRBJ2-3 TRBV5-6 NA NA CASRADTDTQYF TGTGCCAGCAGGGCAGACACAGATACGCAGTATTTT
TRBJ1-2 TRBV28 NA NA CASSTLPYRGGYTF TGTGCCAGCAGTACGCTACCCTATAGGGGTGGCTACACCTTC
TRBJ1-1 TRBV19 NA NA CASSMQEAEAFF TGTGCCAGTAGTATGCAGGAGGCTGAAGCTTTCTTT
TRBJ1-1 TRBV6-5 NA NA CASSGPLGVTEAFF TGTGCCAGCAGTGGACCCTTGGGGGTCACTGAAGCTTTCTTT
TRBJ2-7 TRBV18 NA TRBD1 CASSPGGQGAHEQYF TGTGCCAGCTCACCAGGGGGACAGGGGGCCCACGAGCAGTACTTC
TRBJ2-2 TRBV5-6 NA TRBD1 CASSNRDRDTGELFF TGTGCCAGCAGCAACCGGGACAGGGACACCGGGGAGCTGTTTTTT
TRBJ1-2 TRBV2 NA NA CASSEQGISYGYTF TGTGCCAGCAGTGAACAGGGGATTTCCTATGGCTACACCTTC
TRBJ2-2 TRBV10-1 NA TRBD1 CASRAGTGAIFNTGELFF TGCGCCAGCAGAGCCGGGACAGGGGCCATCTTTAACACCGGGGAGCTGTTTTTT
TRBJ2-1 TRBV4-1 NA TRBD2 CASSQMWEGYNEQFF TGCGCCAGCAGCCAAATGTGGGAGGGCTACAATGAGCAGTTCTTC
TRBJ1-2 TRBV11-1 NA TRBD1 CASSPPGQGKLLGYTF TGTGCCAGCAGCCCACCAGGACAGGGAAAGTTATTGGGCTACACCTTC
TRBJ1-6 TRBV9 NA NA CASSVDPVSAPLHF TGTGCCAGCAGCGTAGACCCAGTTTCGGCACCCCTCCACTTT
TRBJ2-7 TRBV4-1 NA TRBD1 CASSRPGQGYEQYF TGCGCCAGCAGCCGCCCGGGACAGGGCTACGAGCAGTACTTC